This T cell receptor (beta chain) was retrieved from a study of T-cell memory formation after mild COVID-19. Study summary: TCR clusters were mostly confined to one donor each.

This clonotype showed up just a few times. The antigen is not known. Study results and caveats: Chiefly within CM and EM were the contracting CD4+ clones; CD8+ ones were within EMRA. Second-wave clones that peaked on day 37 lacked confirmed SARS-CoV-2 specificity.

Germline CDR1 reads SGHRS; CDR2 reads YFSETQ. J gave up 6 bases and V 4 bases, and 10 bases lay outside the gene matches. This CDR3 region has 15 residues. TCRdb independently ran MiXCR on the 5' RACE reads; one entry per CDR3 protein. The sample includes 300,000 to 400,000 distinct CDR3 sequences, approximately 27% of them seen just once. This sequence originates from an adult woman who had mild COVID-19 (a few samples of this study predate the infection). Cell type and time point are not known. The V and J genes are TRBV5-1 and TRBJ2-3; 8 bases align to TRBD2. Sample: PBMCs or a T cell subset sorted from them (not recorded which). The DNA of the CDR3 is TGCGCCAGCAGCATCCCCGGGACTAGGGCGGATACGCAGTATTTT. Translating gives CASSIPGTRADTQYF.